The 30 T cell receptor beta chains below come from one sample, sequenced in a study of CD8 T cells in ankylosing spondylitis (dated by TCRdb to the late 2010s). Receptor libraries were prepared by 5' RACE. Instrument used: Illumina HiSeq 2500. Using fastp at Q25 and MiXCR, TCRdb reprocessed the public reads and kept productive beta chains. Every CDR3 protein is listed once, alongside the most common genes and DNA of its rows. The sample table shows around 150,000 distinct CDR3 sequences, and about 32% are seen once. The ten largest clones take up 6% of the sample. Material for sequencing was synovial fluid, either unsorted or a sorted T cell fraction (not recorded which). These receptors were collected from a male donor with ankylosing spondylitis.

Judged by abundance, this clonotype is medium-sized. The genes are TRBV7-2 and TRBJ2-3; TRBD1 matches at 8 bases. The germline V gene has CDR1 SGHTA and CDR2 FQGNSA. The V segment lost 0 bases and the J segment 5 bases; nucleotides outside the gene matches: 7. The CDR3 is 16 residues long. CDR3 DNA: TGTGCCAGCAGCTTAGCCAGGGGGCGAGAAGGAGATACGCAGTATTTT. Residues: CASSLARGREGDTQYF.

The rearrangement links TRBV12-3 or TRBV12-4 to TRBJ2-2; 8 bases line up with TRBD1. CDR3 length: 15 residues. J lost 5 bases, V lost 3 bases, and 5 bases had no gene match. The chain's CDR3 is CASSFPDRVTGELFF. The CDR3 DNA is TGTGCCAGCAGTTTCCCGGACAGGGTGACCGGGGAGCTGTTTTTT.

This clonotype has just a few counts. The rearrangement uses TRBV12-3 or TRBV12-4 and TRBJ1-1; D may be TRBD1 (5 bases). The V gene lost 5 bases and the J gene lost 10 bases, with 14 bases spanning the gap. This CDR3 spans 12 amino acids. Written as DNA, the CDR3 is TGTGCCAGCAGTACCCAGGGAGGGTTAGCTTTCTTT. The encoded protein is CASSTQGGLAFF.

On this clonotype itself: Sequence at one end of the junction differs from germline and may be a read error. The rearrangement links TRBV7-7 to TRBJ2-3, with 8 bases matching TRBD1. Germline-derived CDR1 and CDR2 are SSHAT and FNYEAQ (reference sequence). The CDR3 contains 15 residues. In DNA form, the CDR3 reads TGTGCTAGCAGCCCGGGACAGGTCCAGGGAGATACGCAGTATTTT. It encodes CASSPGQVQGDTQYF. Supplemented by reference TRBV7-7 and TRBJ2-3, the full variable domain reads GAGVSQSPRYKVTKRGQDVTLRCDPISSHATLYWYQQALGQGPEFLTYFNYEAQPDKSGLPSDRFSAERPEGSISTLTIQRTEQRDSAMYRCASSPGQVQGDTQYFGPGTRLTVL.

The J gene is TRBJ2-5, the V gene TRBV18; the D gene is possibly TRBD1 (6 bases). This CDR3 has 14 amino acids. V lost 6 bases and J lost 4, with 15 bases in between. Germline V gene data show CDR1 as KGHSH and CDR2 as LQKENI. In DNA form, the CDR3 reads TGTGCCAGCTCCGGGGCACAGGGACGAGAGACCCAGTACTTC. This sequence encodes CASSGAQGRETQYF. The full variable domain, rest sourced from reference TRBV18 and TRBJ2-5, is NAGVMQNPRHLVRRRGQEARLRCSPMKGHSHVYWYRQLPEEGLKFMVYLQKENIIDESGMPKERFSAEFPKEGPSILRIQQVVRGDSAAYFCASSGAQGRETQYFGPGTRLLVL.

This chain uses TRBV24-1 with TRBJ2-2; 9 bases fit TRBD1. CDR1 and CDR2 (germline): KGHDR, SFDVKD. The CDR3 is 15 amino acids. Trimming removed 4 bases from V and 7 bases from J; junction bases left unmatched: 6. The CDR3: CATSESDRGVGELFF. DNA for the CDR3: TGTGCCACCAGTGAATCGGACAGGGGAGTCGGGGAGCTGTTTTTT.

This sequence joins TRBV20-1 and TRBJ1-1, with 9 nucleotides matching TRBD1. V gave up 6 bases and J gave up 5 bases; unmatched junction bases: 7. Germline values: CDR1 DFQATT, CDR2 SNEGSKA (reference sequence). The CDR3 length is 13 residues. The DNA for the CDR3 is TGCAGTGCCCCGACAGGGGGATGGACTGAAGCTTTCTTT. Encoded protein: CSAPTGGWTEAFF.

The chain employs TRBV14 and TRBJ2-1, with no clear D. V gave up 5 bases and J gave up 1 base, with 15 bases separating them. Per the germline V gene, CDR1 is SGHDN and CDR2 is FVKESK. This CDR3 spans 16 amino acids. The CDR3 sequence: CASSSRPANSYNEQFF. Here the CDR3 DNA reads TGTGCCAGCAGCTCTAGACCCGCCAATTCCTACAATGAGCAGTTCTTC. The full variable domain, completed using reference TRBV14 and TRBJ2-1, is EAGVTQFPSHSVIEKGQTVTLRCDPISGHDNLYWYRRVMGKEIKFLLHFVKESKQDESGMPNNRFLAERTGGTYSTLKVQPAELEDSGVYFCASSSRPANSYNEQFFGPGTRLTVL.

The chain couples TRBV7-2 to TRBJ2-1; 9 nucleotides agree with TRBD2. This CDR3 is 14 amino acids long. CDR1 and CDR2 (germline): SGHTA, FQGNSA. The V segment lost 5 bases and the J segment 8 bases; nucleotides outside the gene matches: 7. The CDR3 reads CASSPGERGDEQFF. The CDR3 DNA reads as TGTGCCAGCAGCCCCGGGGAGCGGGGGGATGAGCAGTTCTTC.

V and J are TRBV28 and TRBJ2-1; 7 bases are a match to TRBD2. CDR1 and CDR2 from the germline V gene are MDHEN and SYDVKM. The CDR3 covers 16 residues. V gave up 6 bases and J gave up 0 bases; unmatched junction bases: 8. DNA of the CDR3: TGTGCCAGCAGAACCCTAGCGGCTAGCTCCTACAATGAGCAGTTCTTC. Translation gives CASRTLAASSYNEQFF.

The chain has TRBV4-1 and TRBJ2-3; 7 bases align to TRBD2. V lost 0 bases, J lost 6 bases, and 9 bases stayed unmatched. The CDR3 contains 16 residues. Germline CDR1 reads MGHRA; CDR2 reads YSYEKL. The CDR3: CASSQDQGRVVDTQYF. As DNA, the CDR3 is TGCGCCAGCAGCCAAGATCAAGGGAGGGTAGTTGATACGCAGTATTTT.

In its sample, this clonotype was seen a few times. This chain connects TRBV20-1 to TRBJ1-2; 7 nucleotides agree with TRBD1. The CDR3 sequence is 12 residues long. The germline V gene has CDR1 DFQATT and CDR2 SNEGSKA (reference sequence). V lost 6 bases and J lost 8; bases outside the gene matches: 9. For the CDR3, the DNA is TGCAGTGCAGCCGACAGGGTGGCCGGCTACACCTTC. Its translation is CSAADRVAGYTF.

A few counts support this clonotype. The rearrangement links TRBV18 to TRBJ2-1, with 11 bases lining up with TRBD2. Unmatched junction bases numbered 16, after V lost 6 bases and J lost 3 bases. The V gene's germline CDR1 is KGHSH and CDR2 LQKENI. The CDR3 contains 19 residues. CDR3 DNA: TGTGCCAGCTCGCCCGGGACTAGCGGACTATCATTTGGCTACAATGAGCAGTTCTTC. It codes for CASSPGTSGLSFGYNEQFF.

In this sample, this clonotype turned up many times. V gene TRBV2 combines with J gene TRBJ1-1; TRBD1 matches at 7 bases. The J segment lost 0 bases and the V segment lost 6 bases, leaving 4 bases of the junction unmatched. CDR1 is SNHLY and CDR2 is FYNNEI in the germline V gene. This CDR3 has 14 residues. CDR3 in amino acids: CASRVTGVNTEAFF. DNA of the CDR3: TGTGCCAGCAGAGTCACAGGGGTGAACACTGAAGCTTTCTTT. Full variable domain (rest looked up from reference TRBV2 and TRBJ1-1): EPEVTQTPSHQVTQMGQEVILRCVPISNHLYFYWYRQILGQKVEFLVSFYNNEISEKSEIFDDQFSVERPDGSNFTLKIRSTKLEDSAMYFCASRVTGVNTEAFFGQGTRLTVV.

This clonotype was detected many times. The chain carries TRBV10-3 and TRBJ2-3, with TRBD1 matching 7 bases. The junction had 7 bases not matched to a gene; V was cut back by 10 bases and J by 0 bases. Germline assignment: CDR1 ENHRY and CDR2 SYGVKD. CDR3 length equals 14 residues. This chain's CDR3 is CASTGDPSTDTQYF. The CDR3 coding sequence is TGTGCCAGCACAGGGGACCCAAGCACAGATACGCAGTATTTT.

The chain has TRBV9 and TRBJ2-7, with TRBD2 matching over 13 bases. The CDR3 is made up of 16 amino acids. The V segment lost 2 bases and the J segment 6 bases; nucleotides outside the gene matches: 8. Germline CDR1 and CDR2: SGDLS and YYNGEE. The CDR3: CASSVSGLAGVAEQYF. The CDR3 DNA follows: TGTGCCAGCAGCGTCTCAGGACTAGCGGGGGTTGCCGAGCAGTACTTC.

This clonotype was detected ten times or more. The CDR3 sequence is CSVARSLAGPRGNEQFF. The CDR3 coding sequence is TGCAGCGTTGCCCGTTCCCTAGCGGGCCCGAGGGGCAATGAGCAGTTCTTC. V usage is TRBV29-1 and J usage is TRBJ2-1, with 8 bases lining up with TRBD2. From germline, CDR1 is SQVTM and CDR2 ANQGSEA. The length of the CDR3 is 17 residues. The V gene end was trimmed by 4 bases and the J gene end by 6 bases; junction bases not matched to a gene: 17.

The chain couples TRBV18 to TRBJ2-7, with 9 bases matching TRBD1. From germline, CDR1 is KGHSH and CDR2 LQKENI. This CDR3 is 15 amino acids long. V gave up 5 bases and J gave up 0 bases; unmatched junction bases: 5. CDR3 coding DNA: TGTGCCAGCTCATCCCCGGACAGGGGCTCCTACGAGCAGTACTTC. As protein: CASSSPDRGSYEQYF.

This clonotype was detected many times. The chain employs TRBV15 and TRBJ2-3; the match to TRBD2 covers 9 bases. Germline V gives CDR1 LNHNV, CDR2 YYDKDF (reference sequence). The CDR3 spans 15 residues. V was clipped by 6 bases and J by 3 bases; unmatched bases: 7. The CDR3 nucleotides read TGTGCCACCAGTTTGCAGCGGGGGGTTACAGATACGCAGTATTTT. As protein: CATSLQRGVTDTQYF.

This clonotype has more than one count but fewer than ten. Here the CDR3 reads CASTTKGSGGPGDTQYF. As DNA, the CDR3 is TGCGCCAGCACCACGAAAGGTAGCGGGGGGCCGGGAGATACGCAGTATTTT. This chain joins TRBV5-1 and TRBJ2-3, with 10 positions matching TRBD2. Germline V gene sequence: CDR1 SGHRS, CDR2 YFSETQ. The CDR3 spans 17 residues. With V trimmed by 6 bases and J by 5 bases, 15 bases remained unmatched.

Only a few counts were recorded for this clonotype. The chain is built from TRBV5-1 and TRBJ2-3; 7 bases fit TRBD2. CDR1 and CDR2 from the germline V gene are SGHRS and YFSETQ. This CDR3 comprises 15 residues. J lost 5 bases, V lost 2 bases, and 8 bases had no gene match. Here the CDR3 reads CASSLLARGVDTQYF. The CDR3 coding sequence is TGCGCCAGCAGCTTACTAGCGAGGGGTGTAGATACGCAGTATTTT. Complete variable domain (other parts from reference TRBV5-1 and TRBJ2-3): KAGVTQTPRYLIKTRGQQVTLSCSPISGHRSVSWYQQTPGQGLQFLFEYFSETQRNKGNFPGRFSGRQFSNSRSEMNVSTLELGDSALYLCASSLLARGVDTQYFGPGTRLTVL.

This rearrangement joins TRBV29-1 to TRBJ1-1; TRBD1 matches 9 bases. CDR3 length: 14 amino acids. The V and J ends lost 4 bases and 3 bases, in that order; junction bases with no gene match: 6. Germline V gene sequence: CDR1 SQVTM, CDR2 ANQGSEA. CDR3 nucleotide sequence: TGCAGCGTTGGAGGACAGGGGAGGGACACTGAAGCTTTCTTT. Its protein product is CSVGGQGRDTEAFF.

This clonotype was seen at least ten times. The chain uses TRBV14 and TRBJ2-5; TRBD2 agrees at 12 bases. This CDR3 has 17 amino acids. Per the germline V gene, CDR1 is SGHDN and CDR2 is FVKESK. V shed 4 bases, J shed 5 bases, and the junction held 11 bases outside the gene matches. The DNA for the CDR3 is TGTGCCAGCAGCCCCCCAAGGACTAGCGGGACGCAGGAGACCCAGTACTTC. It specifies CASSPPRTSGTQETQYF.

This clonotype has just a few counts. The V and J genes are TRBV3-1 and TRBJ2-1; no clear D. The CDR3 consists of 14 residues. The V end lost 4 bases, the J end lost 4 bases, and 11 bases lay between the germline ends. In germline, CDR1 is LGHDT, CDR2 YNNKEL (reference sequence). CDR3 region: CASSPRLYYNEQFF. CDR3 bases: TGTGCCAGCAGCCCGCGGCTGTATTACAATGAGCAGTTCTTC.

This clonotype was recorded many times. The CDR3 DNA follows: TGTGCCATCAGTGGAGGCAGGGGTACTAGCACAGATACGCAGTATTTT. This translates into CAISGGRGTSTDTQYF. V is TRBV10-3 and J is TRBJ2-3, with D possibly matching TRBD1 (6 bases). Germline values: CDR1 ENHRY, CDR2 SYGVKD. Trimming took 4 bases from V and 0 from J, leaving 14 bases between them. The CDR3 has 16 amino acids.

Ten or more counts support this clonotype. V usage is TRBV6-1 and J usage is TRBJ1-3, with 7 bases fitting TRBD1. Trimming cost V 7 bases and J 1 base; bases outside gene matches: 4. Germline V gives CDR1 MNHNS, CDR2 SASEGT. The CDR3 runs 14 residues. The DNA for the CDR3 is TGTGCCAGCAAACAGGGGAATTCTGGAAACACCATATATTTT. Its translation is CASKQGNSGNTIYF.

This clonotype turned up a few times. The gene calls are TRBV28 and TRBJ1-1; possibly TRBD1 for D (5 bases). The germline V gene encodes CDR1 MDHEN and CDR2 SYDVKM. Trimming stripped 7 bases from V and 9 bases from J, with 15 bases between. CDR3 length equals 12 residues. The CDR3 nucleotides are TGTGCCAGCATTGGAGGGGTTCGTCAAGCTTTCTTT. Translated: CASIGGVRQAFF.

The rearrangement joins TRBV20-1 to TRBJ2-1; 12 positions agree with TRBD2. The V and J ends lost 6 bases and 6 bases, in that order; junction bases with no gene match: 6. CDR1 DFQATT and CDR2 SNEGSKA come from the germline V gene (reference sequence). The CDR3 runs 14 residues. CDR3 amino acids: CSALTSGGPNEQFF. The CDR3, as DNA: TGCAGTGCCCTTACTAGCGGGGGGCCCAATGAGCAGTTCTTC.

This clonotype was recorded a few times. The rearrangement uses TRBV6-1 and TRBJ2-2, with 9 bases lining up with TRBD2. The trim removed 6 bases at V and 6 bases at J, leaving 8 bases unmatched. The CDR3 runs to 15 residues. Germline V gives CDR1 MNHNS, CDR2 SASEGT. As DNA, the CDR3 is TGTGCCAGCAGATCCCTGGCGGGAGGGGCCGGGGAGCTGTTTTTT. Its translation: CASRSLAGGAGELFF.

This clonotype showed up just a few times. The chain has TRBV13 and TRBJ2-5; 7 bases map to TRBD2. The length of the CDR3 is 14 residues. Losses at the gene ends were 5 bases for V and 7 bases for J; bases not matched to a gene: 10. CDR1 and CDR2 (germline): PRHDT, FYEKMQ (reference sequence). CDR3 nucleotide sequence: TGTGCCAGCAGCCCCCGGGGGGAAATTGGGACCCAGTACTTC. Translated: CASSPRGEIGTQYF.